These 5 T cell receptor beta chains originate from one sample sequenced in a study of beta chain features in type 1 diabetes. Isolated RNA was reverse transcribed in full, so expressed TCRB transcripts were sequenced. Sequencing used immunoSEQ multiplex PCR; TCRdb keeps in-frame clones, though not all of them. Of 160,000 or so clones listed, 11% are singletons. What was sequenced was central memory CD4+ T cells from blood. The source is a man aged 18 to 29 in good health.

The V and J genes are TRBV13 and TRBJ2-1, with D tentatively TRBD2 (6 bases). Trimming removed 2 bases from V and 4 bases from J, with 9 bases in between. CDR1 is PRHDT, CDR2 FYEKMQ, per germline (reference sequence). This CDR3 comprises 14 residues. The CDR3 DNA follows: TGTGCCAGCAGCTTAAGGGCGGGGTACAATGAGCAGTTCTTC. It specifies CASSLRAGYNEQFF. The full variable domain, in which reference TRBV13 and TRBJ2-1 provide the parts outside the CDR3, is AAGVIQSPRHLIKEKRETATLKCYPIPRHDTVYWYQQGPGQDPQFLISFYEKMQSDKGSIPDRFSAQQFSDYHSELNMSSLELGDSALYFCASSLRAGYNEQFFGPGTRLTVL.

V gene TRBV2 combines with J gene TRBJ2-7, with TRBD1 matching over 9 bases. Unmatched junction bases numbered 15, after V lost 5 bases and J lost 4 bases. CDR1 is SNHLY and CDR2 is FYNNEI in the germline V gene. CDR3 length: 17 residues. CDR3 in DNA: TGTGCCAGCAGTTGGGGGACAGGGACATCGGGCGCATACGAGCAGTACTTC. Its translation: CASSWGTGTSGAYEQYF.

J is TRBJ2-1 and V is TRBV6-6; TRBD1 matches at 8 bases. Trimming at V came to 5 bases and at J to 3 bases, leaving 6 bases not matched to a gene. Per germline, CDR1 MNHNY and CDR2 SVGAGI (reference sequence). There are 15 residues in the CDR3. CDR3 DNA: TGTGCCAGCAGTCTAACAACAGGGGGCTACAATGAGCAGTTCTTC. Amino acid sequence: CASSLTTGGYNEQFF.

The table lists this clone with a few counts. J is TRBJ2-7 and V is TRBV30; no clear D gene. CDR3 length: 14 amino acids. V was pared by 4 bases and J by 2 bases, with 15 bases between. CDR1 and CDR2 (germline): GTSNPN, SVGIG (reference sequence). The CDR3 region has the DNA TGTGCCTGGACCCCTCTTTCCCTGCCCTACGAGCAGTACTTC. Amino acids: CAWTPLSLPYEQYF.

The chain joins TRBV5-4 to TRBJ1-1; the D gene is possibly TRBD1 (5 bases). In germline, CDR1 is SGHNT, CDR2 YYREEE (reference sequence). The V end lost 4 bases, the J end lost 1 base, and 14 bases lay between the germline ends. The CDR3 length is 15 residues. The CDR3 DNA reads TGTGCCAGCAGCCTGGCCGGACACCCGAACACTGAAGCTTTCTTT. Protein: CASSLAGHPNTEAFF.